This T cell receptor (beta chain) was sequenced for a study of OX40 agonist ivuxolimab in advanced cancers. Study context: Intravenous ivuxolimab was administered to patients every 2 weeks at 0.01 to 10 mg/kg. Dose-escalation subjects each had hepatocellular carcinoma, melanoma, renal cell or head and neck cancer.

Germline V gives CDR1 SGHTA, CDR2 FQGNSA. Unmatched junction bases numbered 11, after V lost 5 bases and J lost 14 bases. The CDR3 totals 12 residues. Study-level findings and limits: Among T cells, CD8+ cells averaged more expanded clones than CD4+ cells. CD4+ and CD8+ T cells in blood underwent clonal expansion by week 6 at 0.1 to 3.0 mg/kg.

On this clone itself: Its cognate antigen is unknown.

TCRdb's table, derived via immunoSEQ multiplex PCR, lists solely in-frame clones and lacks some. The data show 79,000 or so clones, 85% seen once. This sequence joins TRBV7-2 and TRBJ1-1; 7 positions agree with TRBD1. The sequencing here drew on CD4+ or CD8+ T cells sorted from blood, taken in a trial of the OX40 agonist ivuxolimab. The clonotype comes from an adult with an advanced solid tumor such as melanoma, head and neck, liver or kidney cancer. The CDR3 region is CASSTRQGRVFF. CDR3 DNA: TGTGCCAGCAGCACTCGACAGGGTAGGGTCTTCTTT.